A single sample is the source of the 12 T cell receptor beta chains below, sequenced in a study of OX40 agonist ivuxolimab in advanced cancers. The library was built by means of the immunoSEQ multiplex PCR assay. TCRdb retrieved this table from immuneACCESS and kept in-frame rearrangements only. Not all clones are present; in checked studies, unresolved V genes account for under half, and no reason is known for the remainder. The sample includes about 50,000 clones, with around 77% observed a single time. The ten top clones hold 2.6% of the sample. This material consisted of CD4+ or CD8+ T cells sorted from blood, taken in a trial of the OX40 agonist ivuxolimab. Receptors were obtained from an adult with an advanced solid tumor such as melanoma, head and neck, liver or kidney cancer.

The chain recombines TRBV5-8 with TRBJ2-7, with TRBD1 as a possible D gene (5 bases). V was pared by 1 base and J by 7 bases, with 18 bases between. CDR3 length equals 15 residues. Germline CDR1 is SGHTS and CDR2 is YDEGEE. The CDR3 reads CASSLSLYHRQEQYF. The DNA for the CDR3 is TGTGCCAGCAGCTTGTCTCTGTACCACAGGCAGGAGCAGTACTTC.

The J gene is TRBJ1-3, the V gene TRBV29-1; tentative D call: TRBD1 (5 bases). Between the trimmed V and J ends, which lost 7 bases and 0 bases, there was a span of 19 bases. CDR3 length: 16 residues. The germline V gene has CDR1 SQVTM and CDR2 ANQGSEA. CDR3 loop: CSATTAGPASGNTIYF. As DNA, the CDR3 is TGCAGCGCCACGACAGCGGGACCCGCCTCTGGAAACACCATATATTTT. The variable domain in full, completed from reference TRBV29-1 and TRBJ1-3, reads SAVISQKPSRDICQRGTSLTIQCQVDSQVTMMFWYRQQPGQSLTLIATANQGSEATYESGFVIDKFPISRPNLTFSTLTVSNMSPEDSSIYLCSATTAGPASGNTIYFGEGSWLTVV.

This chain links TRBV7-3 with TRBJ2-7; D is undetermined. V lost 7 bases and J lost 2, with 12 bases in between. Germline loops: CDR1 SGHTA, CDR2 FQGTGA. This CDR3 has 13 residues. CDR3 loop: CASTRHLAYEQYF. CDR3 in DNA: TGTGCCAGCACTAGGCACCTAGCCTACGAGCAGTACTTC.

The rearrangement links TRBV2 to TRBJ1-1; 10 bases are a match to TRBD1. J lost 8 bases, V lost 4 bases, and 13 bases had no gene match. In germline, CDR1 is SNHLY, CDR2 FYNNEI. CDR3 length equals 16 residues. DNA for the CDR3: TGTGCCAGCAGTGTTTTGTCGGGACAGGGGTACGGGGAAGCTTTCTTT. Protein product: CASSVLSGQGYGEAFF.

There are a few counts of this clone. The chain carries TRBV6-5 and TRBJ1-2, with TRBD1 matching over 9 bases. The CDR3 covers 15 residues. CDR1 MNHEY and CDR2 SVGAGI come from the germline V gene. Trimming took 5 bases from V and 8 from J; bases not matched to a gene: 12. The CDR3 region is CASSPTGGALEGYTF. CDR3 bases: TGTGCCAGCAGTCCCACAGGGGGCGCGTTAGAAGGCTACACCTTC.

This chain links TRBV28 with TRBJ1-5; 8 positions match TRBD1. The CDR3 runs 15 residues. V shed 3 bases and J 2 bases; nucleotides not matched to a gene: 3. The V gene's germline CDR1 is MDHEN and CDR2 SYDVKM. CDR3 coding DNA: TGTGCCAGCAGTTTCTCAGGGGGCGGCAATCAGCCCCAGCATTTT. This codes for CASSFSGGGNQPQHF.

The rearrangement uses TRBV25-1 and TRBJ2-7; a possible D gene is TRBD1 (5 bases). The CDR3 runs to 14 residues. V lost 1 base and J lost 1, with 8 bases in between. CDR1 is MGHDK and CDR2 is SYGVNS in the germline V gene. The CDR3 nucleotides read TGTGCCAGCAGTGAATCAGGGATTTCCTACGAGCAGTACTTC. Protein: CASSESGISYEQYF.

A single count supports this clone. The chain employs TRBV5-1 and TRBJ1-2; the D gene is possibly TRBD1 (5 bases). This CDR3 has 13 amino acids. Per the germline V gene, CDR1 is SGHRS and CDR2 is YFSETQ. Between the trimmed V and J ends, which lost 3 bases and 6 bases, there was a span of 12 bases. The DNA of the CDR3 is TGCGCCAGCAGCTGGACCGACAGTGATGGCTACACCTTC. Translating gives CASSWTDSDGYTF.

The chain uses TRBV6-5 and TRBJ1-2, with D perhaps TRBD1 (5 bases). The CDR3 runs to 12 residues. CDR1 is MNHEY, CDR2 SVGAGI, per germline. The V end lost 1 base, the J end lost 8 bases, and 8 bases lay between the germline ends. The CDR3 spells CASSYFGGGYTF. The CDR3 nucleotides are TGTGCCAGCAGTTACTTTGGGGGGGGCTACACCTTC.

This rearrangement joins TRBV29-1 to TRBJ2-5; the D gene could be TRBD1 or TRBD2 (5 bases each). V lost 7 bases, J lost 6 bases, and 15 bases lay in between. The germline V gene has CDR1 SQVTM and CDR2 ANQGSEA. This CDR3 is 12 amino acids long. The CDR3 loop reads CSALSGTKTQYF. The CDR3 DNA is TGCAGCGCTCTTTCGGGGACGAAGACCCAGTACTTC.

This clone was seen a handful of times. The rearrangement uses TRBV5-1 and TRBJ2-5; 8 nucleotides agree with TRBD2. This CDR3 has 14 amino acids. The germline CDR1 and CDR2 sequences are SGHRS and YFSETQ. Germline trimming cut 0 bases from V and 4 bases from J; bases unmatched to any gene: 2. CDR3 sequence (DNA): TGCGCCAGCAGCTTGGAGCTAGCGGGAGAGACCCAGTACTTC. Protein: CASSLELAGETQYF.

CDR3 sequence reads: CASSQDLVHYGYTF. The DNA of the CDR3 is TGTGCCAGCAGCCAAGATCTGGTACACTATGGCTACACCTTC. V usage is TRBV4-2 and J usage is TRBJ1-2, with no clear D. The V end was cut by 0 bases, the J end by 3 bases, with 8 bases between. The germline CDR1 and CDR2 sequences are LGHNA and YNFKEQ. This CDR3 contains 14 residues.